This T cell receptor (beta chain) was documented in a study of shared clonotypes between healthy human individuals. Germline V gene data show CDR1 as GTSNPN and CDR2 as SVGIG (reference sequence). The CDR3 spans 15 residues. V lost 3 bases and J lost 5, with 16 bases in between. Sequenced by immunoSEQ multiplex PCR; TCRdb stores in-frame clones only, minus some. Found here are more than 1,200,000 clones, approximately 98.5% of them singletons; the top ten hold 0.36%. The receptor's source is a man between 25 and 39 years old in good health. Sequencing was performed on naive CD4+ T cells sorted from blood. Specified subset: CD45RA+ positively selected. This sequence joins TRBV30 and TRBJ1-4, with D hard to call. The CDR3 loop reads CAWSALGRGNEKLFF. The CDR3 DNA sequence: TGTGCCTGGAGCGCCTTAGGCAGAGGAAATGAAAAACTGTTTTTT.